The clone carrying this T cell receptor beta chain was seen just once. Antigen unknown. TCRdb keeps only in-frame clones here, not all; method: immunoSEQ multiplex PCR. Of 150,000 to 200,000 clones listed, about 82% were seen once; the top ten hold over 1.3%. Germline CDR1 and CDR2: SQVTM and ANQGSEA. The germline V and J ends were trimmed by 6 bases and 6 bases, with 12 bases remaining between them. The CDR3 length is 12 residues. The data were obtained in a study of cytomegalovirus exposure and HLA in healthy donors. General observations from the study: The dataset shows that most TCR sequences were rare, while some public TCRs occurred in many donors.

The sequence came from a woman aged 18-29 years in good health and CMV-seronegative. V usage is TRBV29-1 and J usage is TRBJ2-1; tentative D call: TRBD1 (6 bases). Sequencing input: PBMCs. The CDR3, as DNA: TGCAGCGTGCCAGGGGCCGTCAATGAGCAGTTCTTC. This sequence encodes CSVPGAVNEQFF.